This T cell receptor beta chain was recovered during a study of cytomegalovirus exposure and HLA in healthy donors. Study findings and constraints: One cluster of highly shared sequence variants probably arose as a sequencing artifact. In a later analysis, TCR beta V- and J-gene trimming was associated with a missense DCLRE1C variant. In an earlier analysis, productive rearrangement rates for most beta V segments clustered near 87% or 30%.

The PCR made use of 60 Vbeta and 13 Jbeta primers. The data were produced by immunoSEQ multiplex PCR, yet TCRdb's version contains in-frame clones alone and is incomplete. The sample lists fewer than 200,000 clones, 76% seen once, with 0.6% to 0.95% in the top ten. Of note for this clone: The antigen is unknown.

Germline CDR1 SGHRS, CDR2 YFSETQ. The CDR3 is made up of 15 amino acids. V gave up 3 bases and J gave up 1 base, with 14 bases separating them. The sample taken for sequencing was PBMCs. The rearrangement joins TRBV5-1 to TRBJ2-7; maybe TRBD2 (6 bases). This receptor was identified in a female donor in good health and CMV-seronegative. Here the CDR3 DNA reads TGCGCCAGCAGCTGGAAGGGACTCGAATCCTACGAGCAGTACTTC. Amino acid sequence: CASSWKGLESYEQYF.